A selection of T cell receptor beta chains follows, all from one sample in a study of blood T cells in healthy people across ages. TCRdb recomputed calls from the 5' RACE reads with MiXCR, one row per CDR3 protein. Of about 580,000 distinct CDR3 sequences in the sample, around half were seen once. The sample taken for sequencing was blood. The receptors were gathered from a man older than 75 in good health. The CDR3 runs from the conserved cysteine through the conserved F or W. D genes are given only for firm matches. Clone size is stated in some rows and not others, as once, few, many or a class when expanded.

V gene	J gene	D gene	CDR3 length	clone size	CDR3 protein	CDR3 DNA
TRBV28	TRBJ2-5	NA	16	few	CASTTTGTLSGETQYF	TGTGCCAGCACCACGACCGGGACTCTTTCTGGAGAGACCCAGTACTTC
TRBV7-9	TRBJ1-1	NA	16	NA	CASSLGSGGRNAEAFF	TGTGCCAGCAGCTTAGGGTCGGGAGGGAGGAACGCTGAAGCTTTCTTT
TRBV20-1	TRBJ2-1	TRBD2	13	NA	CSAAGLAGDGQFF	TGCAGTGCTGCGGGACTAGCGGGAGATGGGCAGTTCTTC
TRBV28	TRBJ1-2	NA	13	NA	CASSLIPAYGYTF	TGTGCCAGCAGTTTAATCCCCGCCTATGGCTACACCTTC
TRBV20-1	TRBJ2-5	NA	13	few	CSASGDLRETQYF	TGCAGTGCTAGTGGGGACCTTCGGGAGACCCAGTACTTC
TRBV7-3	TRBJ2-5	NA	14	NA	CASSLGLVENEQYF	TGTGCCAGCAGCTTAGGGCTAGTAGAGAATGAGCAGTACTTC
TRBV3-1	TRBJ2-1	NA	14	NA	CASSRGYGGNEQFF	TGTGCCAGCAGCCGAGGGTATGGAGGCAATGAGCAGTTCTTC
TRBV6-5	TRBJ2-2	NA	14	NA	CASSYSYQTGELFF	TGTGCCAGCAGTTACTCGTACCAAACCGGGGAGCTGTTTTTT
TRBV28	TRBJ1-1	NA	14	NA	CASSARWANTEAFF	TGTGCCAGCAGTGCCCGTTGGGCTAACACTGAAGCTTTCTTT
TRBV7-2	TRBJ2-5	NA	14	NA	CASRRPGRSETQYF	TGTGCCAGCAGGAGACCGGGACGCTCGGAGACCCAGTACTTC
TRBV3-1	TRBJ2-3	TRBD2	15	few	CASSPSGRASDTQYF	TGTGCCAGCAGCCCCAGCGGGAGGGCCTCAGATACGCAGTATTTT
TRBV5-1	TRBJ1-2	NA	14	few	CASSTNLRDYGYTF	TGCGCCAGCAGCACTAACCTCCGGGACTATGGCTACACCTTC
TRBV24-1	TRBJ2-7	NA	14	few	CATSDTDRIHEQYF	TGTGCCACCAGTGACACGGACAGAATCCACGAGCAGTACTTC
TRBV7-3	TRBJ2-5	TRBD1	14	NA	CASSLTGQQETQYF	TGTGCCAGCAGCTTAACGGGACAGCAAGAGACCCAGTACTTC
TRBV20-1	TRBJ2-3	TRBD2	15	once	CSASQPSGSTDTQYF	TGCAGTGCTAGTCAGCCTAGCGGGAGCACAGATACGCAGTATTTT
TRBV20-1	TRBJ2-7	TRBD1	13	NA	CSARRQGLHEQYF	TGCAGTGCTAGGAGACAGGGCCTTCACGAGCAGTACTTC
TRBV20-1	TRBJ2-3	TRBD1	14	NA	CSARDGQGADTQYF	TGCAGTGCTAGAGACGGACAGGGTGCAGATACGCAGTATTTT
TRBV18	TRBJ2-5	TRBD1	15	few	CASSPSAGGAETQYF	TGTGCCAGCTCACCATCCGCAGGGGGCGCCGAGACCCAGTACTTC
TRBV6-2/TRBV6-3	TRBJ2-7	NA	15	few	CATRDGTSGGYEQYF	TGTGCCACGAGGGATGGGACTTCCGGAGGCTACGAGCAGTACTTC
TRBV6-5	TRBJ2-3	NA	19	NA	CASSYLGLEVFLDTDTQYF	TGTGCCAGCAGTTACCTGGGGTTGGAAGTTTTTCTCGACACAGATACGCAGTATTTT
TRBV12-3/TRBV12-4	TRBJ1-2	NA	15	NA	CASSWGGQANHGYTF	TGTGCCAGCAGTTGGGGGGGTCAGGCTAACCATGGCTACACCTTC
TRBV7-8	TRBJ1-5	NA	16	NA	CASSLAPRGTGQPQHF	TGTGCCAGCAGCTTAGCCCCCCGGGGGACCGGGCAGCCCCAGCATTTT
TRBV21-1	TRBJ2-1	NA	18	few	CASSKGLAGGRPRNEQFF	TGTGCCAGCAGCAAAGGGCTAGCGGGAGGACGCCCGAGGAATGAGCAGTTCTTC
TRBV7-2	TRBJ1-6	NA	17	NA	CASSLGREAGRNSPLHF	TGTGCCAGCAGCTTAGGGCGCGAGGCAGGGAGGAATTCACCCCTCCACTTT
TRBV12-3/TRBV12-4	TRBJ2-1	TRBD1	15	few	CASSLARDRYNEQFF	TGTGCCAGCAGTTTAGCGCGGGACAGGTACAATGAGCAGTTCTTC
TRBV6-5	TRBJ1-2	NA	13	few	CASSYGDPAGYTF	TGTGCCAGCAGTTACGGAGACCCCGCGGGCTACACCTTC
TRBV20-1	TRBJ2-7	NA	15	few	CSASEASVPTYEQYF	TGCAGTGCTAGCGAAGCTAGCGTCCCGACCTACGAGCAGTACTTC
TRBV7-2	TRBJ2-3	NA	15	NA	CASSPRDPRRDTQYF	TGTGCCAGCAGCCCCCGGGACCCCCGGCGGGATACGCAGTATTTT
TRBV7-2	TRBJ2-7	NA	13	NA	CASSQLLVNEQYF	TGTGCCAGCAGCCAACTACTAGTGAACGAGCAGTACTTC
TRBV12-3/TRBV12-4	TRBJ2-7	NA	11	NA	CASRKGSEQYF	TGTGCCAGCAGAAAGGGATCCGAGCAGTACTTC
TRBV6-6	TRBJ1-1	NA	14	many	CASRAGGENTEAFF	TGTGCCAGCAGAGCCGGGGGGGAGAACACTGAAGCTTTCTTT
TRBV7-2	TRBJ2-5	TRBD2	20	NA	CASSLEGGPSGGASQETQYF	TGTGCCAGCAGCTTAGAGGGGGGTCCTAGCGGGGGAGCGTCTCAAGAGACCCAGTACTTC
TRBV6-2/TRBV6-3	TRBJ2-7	TRBD1	15	NA	CASSYRQGAYYEQYF	TGTGCCAGCAGTTACAGACAGGGCGCATACTACGAGCAGTACTTC
TRBV6-2/TRBV6-3	TRBJ2-1	TRBD2	15	once	CASSNGLAPVGEQFF	TGTGCCAGCAGTAACGGACTAGCGCCGGTCGGTGAGCAGTTCTTC
TRBV20-1	TRBJ2-3	TRBD2	16	NA	CSASPLASGRRDTQYF	TGCAGTGCTAGCCCGTTGGCTAGCGGGAGGAGAGATACGCAGTATTTT
TRBV7-3	TRBJ2-3	NA	18	NA	CASSLTPGVITHTDTQYF	TGTGCCAGCAGCTTAACCCCAGGGGTGATAACACACACAGATACGCAGTATTTT
TRBV11-3	TRBJ2-3	TRBD2	16	few	CASSSGGTSGSDTQYF	TGTGCCAGCAGTTCTGGCGGGACTAGCGGGTCAGATACGCAGTATTTT
TRBV28	TRBJ2-7	TRBD1	14	few	CASSLRGPSYEQYF	TGTGCCAGCAGCCTAAGGGGGCCATCCTACGAGCAGTACTTC
TRBV7-2	TRBJ2-7	NA	15	few	CASSLFMYDPYEQYF	TGTGCCAGCAGCTTATTTATGTATGACCCCTACGAGCAGTACTTC
TRBV7-2	TRBJ2-7	TRBD2	15	NA	CASSLGLAGFYEQYF	TGTGCCAGCAGCTTAGGTCTAGCGGGGTTCTACGAGCAGTACTTC
TRBV20-1	TRBJ2-1	TRBD2	16	NA	CSARIPSGSGYNEQFF	TGCAGTGCTAGAATCCCTAGCGGGAGCGGATACAATGAGCAGTTCTTC
TRBV28	TRBJ2-7	NA	15	NA	CASSFRSSKPYEQYF	TGTGCCAGCAGTTTCCGGAGTAGCAAACCCTACGAGCAGTACTTC
TRBV10-3	TRBJ2-7	TRBD2	16	few	CAISESTWEGPREQYF	TGTGCCATCAGTGAGTCTACGTGGGAGGGCCCTCGGGAGCAGTACTTC
TRBV20-1	TRBJ2-5	NA	15	few	CSARDHGTLQETQYF	TGCAGTGCTCGCGATCACGGGACGCTCCAAGAGACCCAGTACTTC
TRBV5-1	TRBJ2-3	NA	14	NA	CASSVTGRADTQYF	TGCGCCAGCAGCGTGACAGGGAGGGCAGATACGCAGTATTTT
TRBV6-6	TRBJ2-3	TRBD1	14	many	CASRTGDHTDTQYF	TGTGCCAGCAGGACAGGGGATCACACAGATACGCAGTATTTT
TRBV24-1	TRBJ2-1	NA	11	NA	CATSDYGPLFF	TGTGCCACCAGTGATTACGGACCCCTGTTCTTC
TRBV7-3	TRBJ2-3	TRBD1	17	NA	CASSPRGGTGKEDTQYF	TGTGCCAGCAGCCCCCGGGGTGGGACAGGAAAGGAAGATACGCAGTATTTT
TRBV29-1	TRBJ1-1	TRBD1	13	NA	CSSFSTGGAEAFF	TGCAGCTCATTTTCAACAGGGGGCGCAGAAGCTTTCTTT
TRBV6-1	TRBJ2-1	TRBD2	13	NA	CASPLAGVDEQFF	TGTGCCAGCCCACTAGCGGGGGTGGATGAGCAGTTCTTC
TRBV2	TRBJ2-7	NA	13	NA	CASSPGTPYEQYF	TGTGCCAGCAGCCCCGGGACTCCCTACGAGCAGTACTTC
TRBV4-2	TRBJ2-7	TRBD1	16	few	CASSQTGQGPTYEQYF	TGTGCCAGCAGCCAAACCGGACAGGGACCGACCTACGAGCAGTACTTC
TRBV20-1	TRBJ2-3	TRBD2	19	NA	CSAGLITSGGGLGTDTQYF	TGCAGTGCTGGGCTAATAACTAGCGGTGGGGGTCTAGGCACAGATACGCAGTATTTT